Listed here is a single T cell receptor (beta chain). The antigen is unknown. This entry is derived from a study of T cells in Graves' hyperthyroidism and ophthalmopathy. General study points: A model of 13 V-J pairs discriminated ophthalmopathy from stable hyperthyroidism.

Subjects with ophthalmopathy showed a Clinical Activity Score no lower than 3, a NOSPECS grade no lower than 4, and a duration shorter than 3 months. Exclusion of a patient resulted from uncontrolled infection, other autoimmune disease, pregnancy or lactation. On the basis of clinical symptoms, serum thyroxine and TRAb, thyroid ultrasound and orbital computed tomography, diagnoses were made. Germline values: CDR1 ENHRY, CDR2 SYGVKD. Deletions cut 10 bases from V and 6 bases from J, with 16 bases between. The CDR3 sequence is 14 residues long. Authors of the study amplified TCR beta CDR3 regions from RNA transcripts. HTBI primers were employed in a first-round RT-PCR of the TCR CDR3. TCRdb redid the calling of the multiplex PCR reads with MiXCR, one entry per CDR3 protein. The data show fewer than 450,000 distinct CDR3 sequences, with about 18% seen just once and less than 45% held by the top ten.

The TCR was taken from a man aged 18 to 30 with Graves' ophthalmopathy. Sample: blood. J is TRBJ1-6 and V is TRBV10-3; D is possibly TRBD1 (5 bases). This CDR3 reads CASAWTNGNSPLHF. CDR3 nucleotide sequence: TGTGCCAGCGCGTGGACAAACGGTAATTCACCCCTCCACTTT.